These 8 T cell receptor beta chains came from one sample sequenced in a study of blood T cell repertoires in COVID-19. Measured with immunoSEQ multiplex PCR; TCRdb has only the in-frame clones, and not every one. The sample lists 210,000 or so clones, about 91% seen once, with under 1.5% in the top ten. Source material: peripheral blood. Receptor source: a man aged 25 to 45 with acute or convalescent COVID-19.

This chain links TRBV30 with TRBJ2-7; 7 bases align to TRBD2. CDR1 is GTSNPN, CDR2 SVGIG, per germline (reference sequence). Trimming at V came to 2 bases and at J to 1 base, leaving 8 bases not matched to a gene. The CDR3 runs to 15 residues. The CDR3 sequence: CAWSPLAVPSYEQYF. CDR3 bases: TGTGCCTGGAGTCCCCTAGCGGTCCCTTCCTACGAGCAGTACTTC. Full variable domain (missing parts from reference TRBV30 and TRBJ2-7): SQTIHQWPATLVQPVGSPLSLECTVEGTSNPNLYWYRQAAGRGLQLLFYSVGIGQISSEVPQNLSASRPQDRQFILSSKKLLLSDSGFYLCAWSPLAVPSYEQYFGPGTRLTVT.

Here the CDR3 reads CAWSTTGAYEQYF. In DNA form, the CDR3 reads TGTGCCTGGAGTACGACAGGGGCCTACGAGCAGTACTTC. The chain uses TRBV30 and TRBJ2-7; TRBD1 matches at 8 bases. The ends lost 2 bases at V and 2 bases at J; junction bases unmatched: 2. The germline gives CDR1 GTSNPN, CDR2 SVGIG (reference sequence). The CDR3 has 13 amino acids.

This clone was found once. The V call is TRBV5-1, the J call TRBJ1-5, with 8 bases fitting TRBD1. V was clipped by 0 bases and J by 6 bases; unmatched bases: 2. Germline V lookup: CDR1 SGHRS, CDR2 YFSETQ. The CDR3 consists of 14 residues. The CDR3 reads CASSLGDRTQPQHF. CDR3 nucleotides: TGCGCCAGCAGCTTGGGGGACAGGACTCAGCCCCAGCATTTT.

The chain links TRBV25-1 to TRBJ2-7; D not certain. The V end lost 6 bases, the J end lost 0 bases, and 6 bases lay between the germline ends. The CDR3 extends over 12 amino acids. The germline gives CDR1 MGHDK, CDR2 SYGVNS. CDR3 coding DNA: TGTGCCAGCAGCCCCAGCTCCTACGAGCAGTACTTC. Encoded protein: CASSPSSYEQYF.

V and J are TRBV6-5 and TRBJ1-1; TRBD1 might be the D (5 bases). Trimming shortened V by 2 bases and J by 10 bases, and 11 bases separated the two germline ends. CDR1 and CDR2 from the germline V gene are MNHEY and SVGAGI. This CDR3 has 12 amino acids. The CDR3 protein is CASSYPGGVAFF. Written as DNA, the CDR3 is TGTGCCAGCAGTTACCCCGGGGGGGTAGCTTTCTTT.

The chain uses TRBV5-1 and TRBJ2-7, with D perhaps TRBD2 (6 bases). Trimming stripped 3 bases from V and 5 bases from J, with 12 bases between. The CDR3 runs to 13 residues. The germline V gene encodes CDR1 SGHRS and CDR2 YFSETQ. The CDR3 reads CASSYRRGDEQYF. The CDR3 region has the DNA TGCGCCAGCAGCTATCGTCGCGGGGACGAGCAGTACTTC.

This chain connects TRBV20-1 to TRBJ1-6, with 7 bases lining up with TRBD1. The junction had 5 bases not matched to a gene; V was cut back by 3 bases and J by 9 bases. This CDR3 contains 13 residues. CDR1 and CDR2 (germline): DFQATT, SNEGSKA (reference sequence). The DNA for the CDR3 is TGCAGTGCTAGTAGGGACAGAGGTTCACCCCTCCACTTT. Its translation is CSASRDRGSPLHF.

This clone appeared once. The V call is TRBV13, the J call TRBJ2-1; TRBD1 matches 7 bases. The CDR3 length is 17 residues. V lost 6 bases and J lost 2; bases outside the gene matches: 13. The germline CDR1 and CDR2 sequences are PRHDT and FYEKMQ (reference sequence). The chain's CDR3 is CASSHTLGTVAYNEQFF. The CDR3 nucleotides are TGTGCCAGCAGTCACACACTGGGGACAGTGGCCTACAATGAGCAGTTCTTC.